A single sample gave rise to the 25 T cell receptor beta chains below, sequenced in a study of cytomegalovirus exposure and HLA in healthy donors. 60 Vbeta and 13 Jbeta primers were used in PCR. TCRdb's table, derived via immunoSEQ multiplex PCR, lists solely in-frame clones and lacks some. The sample has around 190,000 clones; around three quarters are singletons. Input material: PBMCs. Receptor source: a man younger than 40 in good health and CMV-seronegative.

The V and J genes are TRBV5-4 and TRBJ2-5, with TRBD1 matching over 9 bases. CDR1 SGHNT and CDR2 YYREEE come from the germline V gene (reference sequence). CDR3 length equals 15 residues. Losses at the gene ends were 3 bases for V and 3 bases for J; bases not matched to a gene: 6. CDR3 in amino acids: CASSSPRTGEETQYF. For the CDR3, the DNA is TGTGCCAGCAGCTCCCCCAGGACAGGGGAAGAGACCCAGTACTTC.

The chain links TRBV27 to TRBJ2-7, with 8 bases matching TRBD1. The CDR3 totals 15 residues. Trimming at V came to 0 bases and at J to 3 bases, leaving 4 bases not matched to a gene. Germline CDR1 MNHEY, CDR2 SMNVEV (reference sequence). The chain's CDR3 is CASSLSGQGYYEQYF. DNA for the CDR3: TGTGCCAGCAGTTTATCTGGACAGGGATACTACGAGCAGTACTTC.

V gene TRBV6-5 combines with J gene TRBJ2-2; D is unresolved. Trimming left V 0 bases short and J 1 base short, with 3 bases between. The CDR3 runs to 14 residues. Germline values: CDR1 MNHEY, CDR2 SVGAGI. The CDR3 coding sequence is TGTGCCAGCAGTTACTCCCTGAACACCGGGGAGCTGTTTTTT. This codes for CASSYSLNTGELFF.

This clone was found once. The chain combines TRBV10-1 with TRBJ2-2; TRBD2 aligns across 8 bases. V gave up 3 bases and J gave up 4 bases; unmatched junction bases: 10. CDR1 and CDR2 (germline): WNHNN, SYGVQD (reference sequence). This CDR3 region has 17 residues. The CDR3 here is CASSDYASGSATGELFF. The CDR3 region has the DNA TGCGCCAGCAGTGATTACGCCAGCGGGAGTGCCACCGGGGAGCTGTTTTTT.

This clone was seen once. The chain employs TRBV14 and TRBJ1-1; D perhaps matches TRBD1 (5 bases). The CDR3 sequence is 15 residues long. Trimming took 1 base from V and 5 from J, leaving 14 bases between them. Germline-derived CDR1 and CDR2 are SGHDN and FVKESK. The CDR3 DNA reads as TGTGCCAGCAGCCAAGTTGGAGGGGCGGGTACTGAAGCTTTCTTT. Its translation is CASSQVGGAGTEAFF.

The chain recombines TRBV6-5 with TRBJ2-7; D is perhaps TRBD1 (5 bases). Per the germline V gene, CDR1 is MNHEY and CDR2 is SVGAGI. This CDR3 contains 13 residues. Trimming cost V 5 bases and J 1 base, with 9 bases left between them. The CDR3 protein is CASSPPGSYEQYF. In nucleotides, the CDR3 is TGTGCCAGCAGTCCCCCAGGGTCCTACGAGCAGTACTTC.

This clone showed up just a few times. The V gene is TRBV11-2, the J gene TRBJ1-2; D unclear. The CDR3 sequence is 14 residues long. Germline loops: CDR1 SGHAT, CDR2 FQNNGV. With 4 bases removed from V and 7 bases from J, the gap between germline ends came to 16 bases. CDR3 DNA: TGTGCCAGCAGCTCTACACGGAGGTTTGTTGGCTACACCTTC. Protein product: CASSSTRRFVGYTF. Full variable domain (rest looked up from reference TRBV11-2 and TRBJ1-2): EAGVAQSPRYKIIEKRQSVAFWCNPISGHATLYWYQQILGQGPKLLIQFQNNGVVDDSQLPKDRFSAERLKGVDSTLKIQPAKLEDSAVYLCASSSTRRFVGYTFGSGTRLTVV.

The chain links TRBV9 to TRBJ2-7; 9 positions match TRBD2. Germline V gene data show CDR1 as SGDLS and CDR2 as YYNGEE. Trimming cost V 4 bases and J 3 bases; bases outside gene matches: 20. There are 19 residues in the CDR3. The CDR3 spells CASSPWTGLGLAGFYEQYF. Written as DNA, the CDR3 is TGTGCCAGCAGCCCATGGACAGGACTAGGGCTAGCGGGATTCTACGAGCAGTACTTC.

Concerning this clone itself: One junction end does not reproduce the germline sequence, and a read error may be involved. The rearrangement uses TRBV7-7 and TRBJ2-1, with TRBD2 as a possible D gene (6 bases). The V gene's germline CDR1 is SSHAT and CDR2 FNYEAQ (reference sequence). There are 15 residues in the CDR3. As DNA, the CDR3 is TGTGCTAGCAGCCACGCGGGAAACTCCTACAATGAGCAGTTCTTC. Amino acid sequence: CASSHAGNSYNEQFF.

This chain's CDR3 is CASSFQGSFTEAFF. CDR3 bases: TGTGCCAGCAGCTTCCAGGGAAGTTTCACTGAAGCTTTCTTT. The chain links TRBV9 to TRBJ1-1, with D possibly TRBD1 on 5 matching bases. This CDR3 has 14 residues. Germline V gene lookup returns CDR1 SGDLS and CDR2 YYNGEE. Trimming shortened V by 4 bases and J by 4 bases, and 14 bases separated the two germline ends.

The chain recombines TRBV4-2 with TRBJ2-5; 12 positions match TRBD2. CDR1 is LGHNA and CDR2 is YNFKEQ in the germline V gene. The V and J ends lost 1 base and 4 bases, in that order; junction bases with no gene match: 7. This CDR3 has 17 amino acids. For the CDR3, the DNA is TGTGCCAGCAGCCAAGGGACTAGCGGGAATGCAAGAGAGACCCAGTACTTC. Its protein product is CASSQGTSGNARETQYF.

This rearrangement joins TRBV6-5 to TRBJ2-2; no firm D call. Germline loops: CDR1 MNHEY, CDR2 SVGAGI. The CDR3 has 12 residues. Trimming stripped 0 bases from V and 14 bases from J, with 10 bases between. The CDR3 protein is CASSYSRFVLFF. In DNA form, the CDR3 reads TGTGCCAGCAGTTACTCGAGATTTGTACTGTTTTTT.

V is TRBV7-3 and J is TRBJ1-6; maybe TRBD1 (6 bases). The CDR3 spans 15 residues. CDR1 SGHTA and CDR2 FQGTGA come from the germline V gene. V was trimmed by 5 bases and J by 1 base, leaving 9 bases between them. As DNA, the CDR3 is TGTGCCAGCAGCCAAGGACAGTCCTATAATTCACCCCTCCACTTT. As protein: CASSQGQSYNSPLHF.

The J gene is TRBJ2-7, the V gene TRBV7-3, with D perhaps TRBD2 (5 bases). Germline V gives CDR1 SGHTA, CDR2 FQGTGA. The CDR3 sequence is 14 residues long. Trimming took 0 bases from V and 1 from J, leaving 7 bases between them. This CDR3 reads CASSLTAASYEQYF. For the CDR3, the DNA is TGTGCCAGCAGCTTAACAGCGGCTTCCTACGAGCAGTACTTC.

The CDR3 protein is CASSSGGMTEQYF. The DNA for the CDR3 is TGTGCCAGCAGCTCCGGGGGAATGACCGAGCAGTACTTC. The V gene is TRBV11-3, the J gene TRBJ2-7; D is perhaps TRBD2 (6 bases). The CDR3 totals 13 residues. Trimming shortened V by 4 bases and J by 6 bases, and 13 bases separated the two germline ends. CDR1 SGHNT and CDR2 YENEEA come from the germline V gene.

The chain is built from TRBV10-3 and TRBJ2-7; tentative D call: TRBD1 (5 bases). V gave up 4 bases and J gave up 6 bases, with 10 bases separating them. The CDR3 runs 12 residues. Germline values: CDR1 ENHRY, CDR2 SYGVKD. CDR3 region: CAISGTISEQYF. The DNA for the CDR3 is TGTGCCATCAGTGGGACAATTTCCGAGCAGTACTTC.

For the CDR3, the DNA is TGTGCCAGCAGCGTAGAGGGGCTAGCGGGACCAGATACGCAGTATTTT. It translates to CASSVEGLAGPDTQYF. The chain is built from TRBV9 and TRBJ2-3, with 9 bases matching TRBD2. The CDR3 runs to 16 residues. Trimming cost V 0 bases and J 4 bases; bases outside gene matches: 6. The V gene's germline CDR1 is SGDLS and CDR2 YYNGEE.

The J gene is TRBJ2-3, the V gene TRBV5-5, with 7 bases fitting TRBD2. Germline CDR1 reads SGHKS; CDR2 reads YYEKEE (reference sequence). Losses at the gene ends were 6 bases for V and 0 bases for J; bases not matched to a gene: 4. The CDR3 contains 14 residues. This CDR3 reads CASIHSGSTDTQYF. DNA for the CDR3: TGTGCCAGCATCCATAGCGGGAGCACAGATACGCAGTATTTT.

The V call is TRBV18, the J call TRBJ2-7, with D unresolved. Between the trimmed V and J ends, which lost 3 bases and 3 bases, there was a span of 9 bases. Germline V lookup: CDR1 KGHSH, CDR2 LQKENI. This CDR3 spans 13 amino acids. The CDR3 DNA reads TGTGCCAGCTCACCGAACAGAGTCTACGAGCAGTACTTC. Amino acids: CASSPNRVYEQYF. Full variable domain (missing parts from reference TRBV18 and TRBJ2-7): NAGVMQNPRHLVRRRGQEARLRCSPMKGHSHVYWYRQLPEEGLKFMVYLQKENIIDESGMPKERFSAEFPKEGPSILRIQQVVRGDSAAYFCASSPNRVYEQYFGPGTRLTVT.

The genes are TRBV6-5 and TRBJ2-3, with TRBD2 identical over 7 bases. With 5 bases clipped from V and 15 bases from J, the junction kept 11 bases outside the gene matches. This CDR3 has 12 amino acids. Germline lookup yields CDR1 MNHEY and CDR2 SVGAGI. This CDR3 is CASSRAGLSIYF. The CDR3 region has the DNA TGTGCCAGCAGTCGAGCGGGACTAAGTATATATTTT.

This clone came up a few times. The chain employs TRBV30 and TRBJ1-2; TRBD1 matches 8 bases. The CDR3 consists of 11 residues. The V gene's germline CDR1 is GTSNPN and CDR2 SVGIG (reference sequence). V shed 3 bases, J shed 8 bases, and the junction held 2 bases outside the gene matches. The CDR3 here is CAWSDRGGYTF. In nucleotides, the CDR3 is TGTGCCTGGAGCGACAGGGGCGGCTACACCTTC. Complete variable domain (other parts from reference TRBV30 and TRBJ1-2): SQTIHQWPATLVQPVGSPLSLECTVEGTSNPNLYWYRQAAGRGLQLLFYSVGIGQISSEVPQNLSASRPQDRQFILSSKKLLLSDSGFYLCAWSDRGGYTFGSGTRLTVV.

The chain carries TRBV4-2 and TRBJ1-6; no clear D gene. Germline loops: CDR1 LGHNA, CDR2 YNFKEQ. The CDR3 is 15 residues long. Trimming pared 0 bases from V and 4 bases from J, leaving 7 bases between. DNA for the CDR3: TGTGCCAGCAGCCAAGATGGGCAATATAATTCACCCCTCCACTTT. Translation: CASSQDGQYNSPLHF.

This clone was observed a single time. The chain links TRBV5-1 to TRBJ2-1, with 10 nucleotides matching TRBD2. J gave up 5 bases and V 4 bases, and 12 bases lay outside the gene matches. Germline V gene lookup returns CDR1 SGHRS and CDR2 YFSETQ. This CDR3 comprises 17 residues. The CDR3 region is CASSQPPGLALDNEQFF. The CDR3 DNA reads as TGCGCCAGCAGCCAGCCCCCGGGACTAGCGTTAGACAATGAGCAGTTCTTC.

This clone was recorded a few times. V gene TRBV5-1 combines with J gene TRBJ2-7, with a tentative D call TRBD2 (5 bases). Between the trimmed V and J ends, which lost 7 bases and 7 bases, there was a span of 18 bases. Germline V gives CDR1 SGHRS, CDR2 YFSETQ. This CDR3 has 13 residues. The CDR3 loop reads CASCLLLGREQYF. The CDR3 nucleotides read TGCGCCAGCTGCCTTTTACTAGGCAGGGAGCAGTACTTC.

The chain uses TRBV7-9 and TRBJ2-5; D is ambiguous. This CDR3 spans 16 amino acids. CDR1 SEHNR and CDR2 FQNEAQ come from the germline V gene (reference sequence). Trimming removed 2 bases at V and 7 bases at J, with 20 bases between. The CDR3 loop reads CASSLFIPRRPGTQYF. As DNA, the CDR3 is TGTGCCAGCAGCTTATTCATTCCACGGAGACCGGGGACCCAGTACTTC.